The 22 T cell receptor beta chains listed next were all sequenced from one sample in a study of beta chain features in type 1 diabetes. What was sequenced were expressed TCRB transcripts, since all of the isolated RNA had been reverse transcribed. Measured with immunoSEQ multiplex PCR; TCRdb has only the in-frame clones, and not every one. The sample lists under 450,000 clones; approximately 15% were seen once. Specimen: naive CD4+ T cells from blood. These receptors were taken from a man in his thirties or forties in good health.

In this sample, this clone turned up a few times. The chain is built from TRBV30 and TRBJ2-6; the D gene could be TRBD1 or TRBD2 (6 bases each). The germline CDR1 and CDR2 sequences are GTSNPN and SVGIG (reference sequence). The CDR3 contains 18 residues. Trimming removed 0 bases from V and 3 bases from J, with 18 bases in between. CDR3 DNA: TGTGCCTGGAGTGTAACCCGGGGGCACAAACGTGGGGCCAACGTCCTGACTTTC. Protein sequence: CAWSVTRGHKRGANVLTF.

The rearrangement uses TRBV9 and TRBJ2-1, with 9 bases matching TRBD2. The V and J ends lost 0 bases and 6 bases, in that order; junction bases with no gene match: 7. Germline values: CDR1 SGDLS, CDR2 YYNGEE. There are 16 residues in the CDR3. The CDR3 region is CASSVGSSSGINEQFF. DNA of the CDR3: TGTGCCAGCAGCGTAGGCTCGTCTAGCGGGATCAATGAGCAGTTCTTC.

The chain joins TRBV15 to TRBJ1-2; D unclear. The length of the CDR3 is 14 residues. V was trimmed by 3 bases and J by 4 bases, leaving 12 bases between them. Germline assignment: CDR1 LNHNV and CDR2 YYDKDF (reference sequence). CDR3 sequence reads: CATSSPRGPYGYTF. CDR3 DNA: TGTGCCACCAGCAGTCCCCGCGGACCCTATGGCTACACCTTC. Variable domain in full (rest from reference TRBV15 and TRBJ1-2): DAMVIQNPRYQVTQFGKPVTLSCSQTLNHNVMYWYQQKSSQAPKLLFHYYDKDFNNEADTPDNFQSRRPNTSFCFLDIRSPGLGDTAMYLCATSSPRGPYGYTFGSGTRLTVV.

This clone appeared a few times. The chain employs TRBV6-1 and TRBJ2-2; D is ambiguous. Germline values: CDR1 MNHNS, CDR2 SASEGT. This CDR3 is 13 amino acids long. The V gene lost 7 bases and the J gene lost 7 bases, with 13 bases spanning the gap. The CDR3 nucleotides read TGTGCCAGCATCCTGAGCACAGTCGGGGAGCTGTTTTTT. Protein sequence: CASILSTVGELFF.

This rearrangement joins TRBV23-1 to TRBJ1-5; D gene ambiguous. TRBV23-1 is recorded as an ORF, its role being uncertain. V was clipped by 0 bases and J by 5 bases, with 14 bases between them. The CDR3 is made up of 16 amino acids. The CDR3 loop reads CASSQSSKDTHQPQHF. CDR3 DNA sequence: TGCGCCAGCAGTCAATCTAGTAAGGATACTCATCAGCCCCAGCATTTT.

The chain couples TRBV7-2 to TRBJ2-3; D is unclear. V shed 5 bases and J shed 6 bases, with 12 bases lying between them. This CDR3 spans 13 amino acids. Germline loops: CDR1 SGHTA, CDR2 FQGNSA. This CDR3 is CASSPHYVDTQYF. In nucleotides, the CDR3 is TGTGCCAGCAGCCCGCATTATGTGGATACGCAGTATTTT. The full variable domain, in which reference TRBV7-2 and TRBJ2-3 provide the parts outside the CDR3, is GAGVSQSPSNKVTEKGKDVELRCDPISGHTALYWYRQSLGQGLEFLIYFQGNSAPDKSGLPSDRFSAERTGGSVSTLTIQRTQQEDSAVYLCASSPHYVDTQYFGPGTRLTVL.

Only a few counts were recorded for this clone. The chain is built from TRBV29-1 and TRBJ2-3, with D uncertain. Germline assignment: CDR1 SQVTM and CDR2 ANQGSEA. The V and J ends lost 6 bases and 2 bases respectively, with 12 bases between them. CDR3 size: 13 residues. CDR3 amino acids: CSVAFSPTDTQYF. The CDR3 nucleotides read TGCAGCGTCGCCTTCTCTCCCACAGATACGCAGTATTTT.

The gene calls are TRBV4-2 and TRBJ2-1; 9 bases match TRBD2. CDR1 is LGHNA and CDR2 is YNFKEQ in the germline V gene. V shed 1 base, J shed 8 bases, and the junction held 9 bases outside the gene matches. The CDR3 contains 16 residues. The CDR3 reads CASSQGVGGGEDEQFF. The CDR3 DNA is TGTGCCAGCAGCCAAGGAGTGGGCGGGGGGGAAGATGAGCAGTTCTTC.

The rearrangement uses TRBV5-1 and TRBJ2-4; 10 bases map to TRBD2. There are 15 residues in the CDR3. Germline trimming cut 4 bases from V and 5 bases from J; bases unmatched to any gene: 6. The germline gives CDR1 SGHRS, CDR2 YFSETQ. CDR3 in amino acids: CASSTLAGGQNIQYF. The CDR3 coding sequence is TGCGCCAGCAGCACCTTAGCGGGGGGACAAAACATTCAGTACTTC.

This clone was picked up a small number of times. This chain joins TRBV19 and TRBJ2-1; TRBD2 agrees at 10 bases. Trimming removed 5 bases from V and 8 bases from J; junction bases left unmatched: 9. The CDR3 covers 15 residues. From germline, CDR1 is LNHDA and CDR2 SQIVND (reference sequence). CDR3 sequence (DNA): TGTGCCAGTAGTCCGTGGACTAGCGGAGTACATGAGCAGTTCTTC. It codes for CASSPWTSGVHEQFF.

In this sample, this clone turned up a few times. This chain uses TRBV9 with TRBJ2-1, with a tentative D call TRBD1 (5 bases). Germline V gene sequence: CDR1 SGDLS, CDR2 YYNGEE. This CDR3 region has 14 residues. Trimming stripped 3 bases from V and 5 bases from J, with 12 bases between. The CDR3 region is CASSARQLDNEQFF. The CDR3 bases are TGTGCCAGCAGCGCCAGACAGTTAGACAATGAGCAGTTCTTC.

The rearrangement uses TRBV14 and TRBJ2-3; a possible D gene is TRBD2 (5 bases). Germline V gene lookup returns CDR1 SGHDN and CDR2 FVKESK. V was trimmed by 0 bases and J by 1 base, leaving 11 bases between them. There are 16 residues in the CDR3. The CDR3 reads CASSQEGSLGTDTQYF. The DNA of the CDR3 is TGTGCCAGCAGCCAAGAGGGGAGTCTGGGCACAGATACGCAGTATTTT.

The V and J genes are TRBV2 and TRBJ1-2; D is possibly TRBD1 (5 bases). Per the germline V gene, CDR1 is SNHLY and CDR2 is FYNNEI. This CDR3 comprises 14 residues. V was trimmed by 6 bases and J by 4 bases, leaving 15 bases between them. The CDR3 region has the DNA TGTGCCAGCAGCGAAAGGCTCGGGGCCTATGGCTACACCTTC. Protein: CASSERLGAYGYTF. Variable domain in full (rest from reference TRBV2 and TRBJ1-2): EPEVTQTPSHQVTQMGQEVILRCVPISNHLYFYWYRQILGQKVEFLVSFYNNEISEKSEIFDDQFSVERPDGSNFTLKIRSTKLEDSAMYFCASSERLGAYGYTFGSGTRLTVV.

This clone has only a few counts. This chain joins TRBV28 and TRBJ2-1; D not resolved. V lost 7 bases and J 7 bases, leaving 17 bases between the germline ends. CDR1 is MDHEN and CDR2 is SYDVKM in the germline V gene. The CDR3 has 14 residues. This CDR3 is CASKNPVFRNEQFF. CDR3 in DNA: TGTGCCAGCAAAAACCCGGTATTCAGGAATGAGCAGTTCTTC.

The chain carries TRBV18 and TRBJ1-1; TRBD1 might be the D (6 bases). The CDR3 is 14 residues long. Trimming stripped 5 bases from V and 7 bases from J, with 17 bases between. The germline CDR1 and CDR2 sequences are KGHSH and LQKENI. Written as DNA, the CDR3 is TGTGCCAGCTCAAAAGACAGGCCAGGGAGTGAAGCTTTCTTT. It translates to CASSKDRPGSEAFF.

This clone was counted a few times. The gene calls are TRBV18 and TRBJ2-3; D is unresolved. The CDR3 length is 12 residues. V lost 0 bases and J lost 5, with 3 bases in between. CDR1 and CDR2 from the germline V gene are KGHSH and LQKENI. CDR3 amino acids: CASSPPRDTQYF. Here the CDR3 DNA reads TGTGCCAGCTCACCACCACGAGATACGCAGTATTTT.

CDR3 amino acids: CASSQDSQGSTEAFF. DNA for the CDR3: TGCGCCAGCAGCCAAGATTCGCAGGGGAGTACTGAAGCTTTCTTT. This rearrangement joins TRBV4-3 to TRBJ1-1; D perhaps matches TRBD1 (6 bases). From germline, CDR1 is LGHNA and CDR2 YSLEER. V was pared by 0 bases and J by 5 bases, with 13 bases between. The CDR3 contains 15 residues.

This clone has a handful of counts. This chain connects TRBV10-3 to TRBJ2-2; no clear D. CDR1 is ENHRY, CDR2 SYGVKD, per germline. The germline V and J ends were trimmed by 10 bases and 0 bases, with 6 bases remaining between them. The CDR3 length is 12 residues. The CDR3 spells CATRTNTGELFF. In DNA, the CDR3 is TGTGCCACCCGGACGAACACCGGGGAGCTGTTTTTT.

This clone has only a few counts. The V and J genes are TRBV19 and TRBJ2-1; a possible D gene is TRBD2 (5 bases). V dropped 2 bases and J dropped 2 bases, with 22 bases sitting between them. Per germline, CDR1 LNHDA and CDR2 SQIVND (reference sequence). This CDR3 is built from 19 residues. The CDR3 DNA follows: TGTGCCAGTAGTATACGTTTTATTTCCGGGGTCGCTCCCTACAATGAGCAGTTCTTC. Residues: CASSIRFISGVAPYNEQFF.

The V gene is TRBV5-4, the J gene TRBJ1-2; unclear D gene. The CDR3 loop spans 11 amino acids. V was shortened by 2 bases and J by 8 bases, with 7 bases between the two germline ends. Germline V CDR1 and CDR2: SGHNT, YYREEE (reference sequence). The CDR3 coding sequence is TGTGCCAGCAGCTTTGCGGGAGGCTACACCTTC. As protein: CASSFAGGYTF. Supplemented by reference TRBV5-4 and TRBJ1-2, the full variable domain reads ETGVTQSPTHLIKTRGQQVTLRCSSQSGHNTVSWYQQALGQGPQFIFQYYREEENGRGNFPPRFSGLQFPNYSSELNVNALELDDSALYLCASSFAGGYTFGSGTRLTVV.

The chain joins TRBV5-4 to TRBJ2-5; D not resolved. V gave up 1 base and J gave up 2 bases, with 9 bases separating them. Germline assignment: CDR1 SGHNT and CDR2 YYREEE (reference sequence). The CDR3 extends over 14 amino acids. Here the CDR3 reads CASSLWQTQETQYF. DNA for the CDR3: TGTGCCAGCAGCTTGTGGCAGACACAAGAGACCCAGTACTTC.

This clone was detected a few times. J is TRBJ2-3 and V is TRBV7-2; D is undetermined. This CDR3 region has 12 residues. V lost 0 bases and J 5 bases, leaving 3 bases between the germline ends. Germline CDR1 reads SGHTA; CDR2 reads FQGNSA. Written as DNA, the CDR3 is TGTGCCAGCAGCTTAGCGCTAGATACGCAGTATTTT. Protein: CASSLALDTQYF.